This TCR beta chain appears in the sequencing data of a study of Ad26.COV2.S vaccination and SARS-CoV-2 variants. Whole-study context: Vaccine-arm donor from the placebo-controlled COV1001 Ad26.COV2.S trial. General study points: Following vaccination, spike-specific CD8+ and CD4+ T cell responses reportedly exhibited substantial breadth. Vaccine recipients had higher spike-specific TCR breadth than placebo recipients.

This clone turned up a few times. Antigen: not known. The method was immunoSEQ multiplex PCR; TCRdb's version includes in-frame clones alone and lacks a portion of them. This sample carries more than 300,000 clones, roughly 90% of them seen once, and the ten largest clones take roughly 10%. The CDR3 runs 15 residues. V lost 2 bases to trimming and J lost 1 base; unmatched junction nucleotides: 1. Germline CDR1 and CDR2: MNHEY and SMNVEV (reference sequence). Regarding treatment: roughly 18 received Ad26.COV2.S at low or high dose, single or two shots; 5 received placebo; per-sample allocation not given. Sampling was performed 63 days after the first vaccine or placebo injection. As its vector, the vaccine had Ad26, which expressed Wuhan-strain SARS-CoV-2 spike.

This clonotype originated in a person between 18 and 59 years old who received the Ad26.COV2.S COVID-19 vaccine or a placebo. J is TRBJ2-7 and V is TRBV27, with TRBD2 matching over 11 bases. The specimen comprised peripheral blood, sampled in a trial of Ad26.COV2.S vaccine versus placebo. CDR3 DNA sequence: TGTGCCAGCAGTTTAGTAGCGGGGGGGTCCTACGAGCAGTACTTC. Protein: CASSLVAGGSYEQYF.